Shown below are 27 T cell receptor beta chains from a single sample sequenced in a study of regulatory T cells in long-lasting Graves disease. Researchers made TCR beta libraries by using iRepertoire HTBI primers and running Arm-PCR on CDR3 regions. TCRdb re-called the multiplex PCR reads with MiXCR, one entry per CDR3 protein. The sample consists of hundreds of thousands of distinct CDR3 sequences, approximately 15% of them appearing once. The time point was: newly diagnosed GD, antithyroid drugs for less than 3 months. The TCR library was made from RNA that had been extracted from PBMCs in TRIzol. In addition, the sample was reused for a study of T cells in Graves' hyperthyroidism and ophthalmopathy.

The specimen was peripheral blood mononuclear cells (PBMCs), collected at new diagnosis, from a patient treated with antithyroid drugs. These receptors were collected from a man in his forties or fifties with Graves disease.

This rearrangement joins TRBV10-3 to TRBJ2-5; TRBD2 might be the D (5 bases). V was clipped by 8 bases and J by 1 base, with 11 bases between them. This CDR3 is built from 13 residues. Germline assignment: CDR1 ENHRY and CDR2 SYGVKD. In nucleotides, the CDR3 is TGTGCCATCGGCCGGGATCCCCAAGAGACCCAGTACTTC. Translation: CAIGRDPQETQYF.

V gene TRBV6-1 combines with J gene TRBJ2-6, with D unclear. This CDR3 contains 16 residues. CDR1 is MNHNS and CDR2 is SASEGT in the germline V gene. The V end lost 6 bases, the J end lost 2 bases, and 14 bases lay between the germline ends. CDR3 loop: CASRPKSGAGANVLTF. For the CDR3, the DNA is TGTGCCAGCAGACCCAAGTCTGGGGCTGGGGCCAACGTCCTGACTTTC.

This clonotype was detected only a few times. V and J are TRBV5-1 and TRBJ1-4, with a possible D match to TRBD1 (5 bases). This CDR3 spans 15 amino acids. V was shortened by 7 bases and J by 5 bases, with 18 bases between the two germline ends. The germline V gene has CDR1 SGHRS and CDR2 YFSETQ. The chain's CDR3 is CASQTRGSPNEKLFF. In nucleotides, the CDR3 is TGCGCCAGCCAAACCCGGGGCAGTCCGAATGAAAAACTGTTTTTT.

The table lists this clonotype with many counts. The junction departs from the called germline gene at one end, perhaps through a read error. The genes are TRBV20-1 and TRBJ1-1, with D possibly being TRBD1 (6 bases). The germline gives CDR1 DFQATT, CDR2 SNEGSKA (reference sequence). The CDR3 runs to 13 residues. The CDR3, as DNA: TGCAGTGCCAGAGGACAGCCGAACACTGAAGCTTTCTTT. Translation: CSARGQPNTEAFF.

This clonotype came up many times. Here the CDR3 reads CASSLRGGGEQYF. CDR3 in DNA: TGTGCCAGCAGCCTTCGTGGAGGGGGCGAGCAGTACTTC. V gene TRBV7-2 combines with J gene TRBJ2-7; D is perhaps TRBD1 or TRBD2 (6 bases each). This CDR3 has 13 amino acids. Germline V CDR1 and CDR2: SGHTA, FQGNSA. The V end was cut by 5 bases, the J end by 6 bases, with 14 bases between.

The chain links TRBV2 to TRBJ2-2; D possibly corresponds to TRBD1 (5 bases). This CDR3 region has 14 residues. Trimming took 2 bases from V and 4 from J, leaving 8 bases between them. Germline V gene lookup returns CDR1 SNHLY and CDR2 FYNNEI. The CDR3 DNA sequence: TGTGCCAGCAGTGAAATAAGGGGCACCGGGGAGCTGTTTTTT. This translates into CASSEIRGTGELFF.

This clonotype was seen a few times. The chain recombines TRBV28 with TRBJ1-1; D might be TRBD1 (5 bases). The length of the CDR3 is 16 residues. The V gene's germline CDR1 is MDHEN and CDR2 SYDVKM. V shed 10 bases and J shed 4 bases, with 25 bases lying between them. CDR3 region: CAISSGGSSVSTEAFF. For the CDR3, the DNA is TGTGCCATCTCGTCGGGGGGGTCAAGCGTGAGCACTGAAGCTTTCTTT.

CDR3 sequence: CASRPQDGYEKLFF. The CDR3 region has the DNA TGTGCCAGCAGACCCCAGGACGGATATGAAAAACTGTTTTTT. This chain connects TRBV6-1 to TRBJ1-4; no reliable D call. This CDR3 region has 14 residues. Germline V gene lookup returns CDR1 MNHNS and CDR2 SASEGT. Trimming left V 6 bases short and J 6 bases short, with 14 bases between.

CDR3 DNA sequence: TGCAGTGCCAATCCCGGGGACACGACCTACGAGCAGTACTTC. It yields the protein CSANPGDTTYEQYF. The V call is TRBV20-1, the J call TRBJ2-7, with a tentative D call TRBD1 (6 bases). The germline V and J ends were trimmed by 6 bases and 2 bases, with 17 bases remaining between them. The V gene's germline CDR1 is DFQATT and CDR2 SNEGSKA (reference sequence). The CDR3 length is 14 residues.

The chain has TRBV10-2 and TRBJ1-5, with 7 bases fitting TRBD1. The CDR3 contains 16 residues. Trimming took 2 bases from V and 3 from J; bases not matched to a gene: 7. Germline-derived CDR1 and CDR2 are WSHSY and SAAADI. CDR3: CASSEAGGIFNQPQHF. CDR3 sequence (DNA): TGCGCCAGCAGTGAGGCAGGGGGGATATTCAATCAGCCCCAGCATTTT.

This clonotype was recorded at least ten times. The chain carries TRBV2 and TRBJ1-1; no clear D. The CDR3 is 14 residues long. V gave up 4 bases and J gave up 0 bases, with 9 bases separating them. Germline V lookup: CDR1 SNHLY, CDR2 FYNNEI. CDR3 bases: TGTGCCAGCAGTGCAAGGCAGATGAACACTGAAGCTTTCTTT. The encoded protein is CASSARQMNTEAFF.

This clonotype was detected a few times. The J gene is TRBJ2-7, the V gene TRBV14; the D is unclear. Germline-derived CDR1 and CDR2 are SGHDN and FVKESK. V was pared by 4 bases and J by 0 bases, with 16 bases between. This CDR3 region has 16 residues. The CDR3 reads CASSLSRVPTSYEQYF. In DNA form, the CDR3 reads TGTGCCAGCAGCCTGTCTCGAGTCCCCACCTCCTACGAGCAGTACTTC.

This clonotype appeared a few times. The rearrangement links TRBV11-3 to TRBJ2-6; no reliable D call. V was trimmed by 1 base and J by 0 bases, leaving 7 bases between them. This CDR3 has 16 residues. Germline values: CDR1 SGHNT, CDR2 YENEEA. The CDR3 loop is CASSLAPFSGANVLTF. The CDR3 nucleotides are TGTGCCAGCAGCTTAGCCCCCTTCTCTGGGGCCAACGTCCTGACTTTC.

This clonotype showed up many times. The chain joins TRBV28 to TRBJ1-3; no clear D gene. The CDR3 extends over 14 amino acids. The V gene lost 2 bases and the J gene lost 0 bases, with 5 bases spanning the gap. The germline V gene has CDR1 MDHEN and CDR2 SYDVKM. CDR3 sequence (DNA): TGTGCCAGCAGTTTAGGAACCTCTGGAAACACCATATATTTT. Residues: CASSLGTSGNTIYF.

This clonotype was counted many times. This chain's CDR3 is CASSFFSGQSSYNEQFF. The CDR3 DNA sequence: TGTGCCAGCAGCTTTTTTAGCGGGCAGAGCTCCTACAATGAGCAGTTCTTC. The chain recombines TRBV11-2 with TRBJ2-1, with 7 bases aligning to TRBD2. CDR3 length: 17 amino acids. Losses at the gene ends were 3 bases for V and 0 bases for J; bases not matched to a gene: 8. Per germline, CDR1 SGHAT and CDR2 FQNNGV.

This clonotype was recorded a few times. The chain employs TRBV7-3 and TRBJ2-3, with TRBD2 matching over 7 bases. CDR3 length: 14 amino acids. With V trimmed by 6 bases and J by 0 bases, 3 bases remained unmatched. The germline gives CDR1 SGHTA, CDR2 FQGTGA. The CDR3 DNA sequence: TGTGCCAGCAGTCAGCGGGGTAGCACAGATACGCAGTATTTT. Translating it yields CASSQRGSTDTQYF.

Details on this clonotype: A much larger clone lies a single base off, so this may be a read error. The V and J genes are TRBV5-6 and TRBJ2-3; 7 bases align to TRBD1. CDR3 length: 14 residues. V shed 3 bases, J shed 0 bases, and the junction held 1 base outside the gene matches. The germline V gene encodes CDR1 SGHDT and CDR2 YYEEEE. The CDR3 region is CASSWGQSTDTQYF. The CDR3 nucleotides are TGTGCCAGCAGCTGGGGACAGAGCACAGATACGCAGTATTTT.

This clonotype was recorded many times. The V call is TRBV9, the J call TRBJ1-1; a possible D gene is TRBD1 (5 bases). CDR3 length: 13 amino acids. The V gene lost 2 bases and the J gene lost 8 bases, with 13 bases spanning the gap. Germline V gene sequence: CDR1 SGDLS, CDR2 YYNGEE. The CDR3 sequence: CASSVLQAKEAFF. In DNA form, the CDR3 reads TGTGCCAGCAGCGTCCTACAGGCGAAGGAAGCTTTCTTT. The full variable domain, completed using reference TRBV9 and TRBJ1-1, is DSGVTQTPKHLITATGQRVTLRCSPRSGDLSVYWYQQSLDQGLQFLIQYYNGEERAKGNILERFSAQQFPDLHSELNLSSLELGDSALYFCASSVLQAKEAFFGQGTRLTVV.

The chain is built from TRBV5-1 and TRBJ2-4, with D unclear. The J call is in doubt because the DNA end fits TRBJ2-7 better. CDR1 is SGHRS, CDR2 YFSETQ, per germline. The CDR3 is 15 amino acids. CDR3 in amino acids: CASSSTPNTDYEQYF. CDR3 DNA: TGCGCCAGCAGCTCGACCCCCAACACAGACTACGAGCAGTACTTC.

This clonotype was picked up a small number of times. The V gene is TRBV6-5, the J gene TRBJ2-1; D possibly corresponds to TRBD2 (6 bases). CDR1 is MNHEY and CDR2 is SVGAGI in the germline V gene. The V end lost 2 bases, the J end lost 10 bases, and 18 bases lay between the germline ends. The CDR3 runs to 15 residues. For the CDR3, the DNA is TGTGCCAGCAGTTACCGCGGGACGTCCCCGCGAGAGCAGTTCTTC. As protein: CASSYRGTSPREQFF.

Ten or more counts support this clonotype. The genes are TRBV20-1 and TRBJ2-5; 10 bases align to TRBD2. With V trimmed by 0 bases and J by 3 bases, 1 base remained unmatched. The germline V gene has CDR1 DFQATT and CDR2 SNEGSKA (reference sequence). This CDR3 contains 14 residues. Written as DNA, the CDR3 is TGCAGTGCTAGAGAGAGCGGGGGGGAAGAGACCCAGTACTTC. Protein product: CSARESGGEETQYF.

The sample holds a few counts of this clonotype. V and J are TRBV11-2 and TRBJ1-1; D uncertain. The CDR3 extends over 15 amino acids. V lost 1 base and J lost 4, with 13 bases in between. Germline assignment: CDR1 SGHAT and CDR2 FQNNGV. The chain's CDR3 is CASSLGLGFGTEAFF. CDR3 DNA sequence: TGTGCCAGCAGCTTAGGGCTGGGATTCGGCACTGAAGCTTTCTTT.

This clonotype occurred a few times. V usage is TRBV29-1 and J usage is TRBJ2-7; D is possibly TRBD1 or TRBD2 (5 bases each). This CDR3 spans 12 amino acids. Germline CDR1 SQVTM, CDR2 ANQGSEA. V shed 3 bases and J shed 5 bases, with 11 bases lying between them. CDR3 nucleotides: TGCAGCGTTGAGAATGGGGGACACGAGCAGTACTTC. Translation: CSVENGGHEQYF.

This clonotype was found many times. The J gene is TRBJ1-3, the V gene TRBV3-1; D is unclear. The length of the CDR3 is 13 residues. Germline V gene data show CDR1 as LGHDT and CDR2 as YNNKEL (reference sequence). Trimming pared 0 bases from V and 7 bases from J, leaving 7 bases between. The CDR3 nucleotides are TGTGCCAGCAGCCAAGATGTGGAGAACACCATATATTTT. It specifies CASSQDVENTIYF.

This clonotype was detected many times. This chain uses TRBV27 with TRBJ2-5; TRBD1 aligns across 12 bases. V gave up 8 bases and J gave up 5 bases; unmatched junction bases: 9. The CDR3 has 15 residues. CDR1 and CDR2 from the germline V gene are MNHEY and SMNVEV (reference sequence). The CDR3 sequence is CASSSGTGGVETQYF. The CDR3 DNA reads as TGTGCCAGCTCGTCCGGGACAGGGGGCGTCGAGACCCAGTACTTC.

This clonotype has a count of ten or more. The chain joins TRBV6-1 to TRBJ1-5; TRBD1 is a possible D gene (5 bases). Germline assignment: CDR1 MNHNS and CDR2 SASEGT. V was trimmed by 5 bases and J by 7 bases, leaving 12 bases between them. The CDR3 loop spans 13 amino acids. This CDR3 is CASSYGGVQPQHF. The CDR3 DNA reads as TGTGCCAGCAGTTATGGAGGGGTCCAGCCCCAGCATTTT.

The rearrangement links TRBV20-1 to TRBJ1-2, with 8 bases aligning to TRBD1. Germline-derived CDR1 and CDR2 are DFQATT and SNEGSKA (reference sequence). This CDR3 region has 13 residues. With V trimmed by 6 bases and J by 8 bases, 11 bases remained unmatched. The CDR3 DNA follows: TGCAGTGCCATCCGGACAGGGCCTAGCGGCTACACCTTC. Its protein is CSAIRTGPSGYTF.